This TCR beta chain emerged from a study of CD8+CD57+ T cells in acquired aplastic anemia. Study in general: On average, sorted CD4+ and CD8+ cells gave about 3.1 ug of DNA.

For sequencing, patients were chosen who had shown expansion of CD8+CD57+ cells by flow cytometry. Each patient gave a blood sample that was collected before any therapy had been received. Overall study results and limits: CD8+ Simpson's diversity did not differ significantly between patients and controls.

V was shortened by 0 bases and J by 5 bases, with 11 bases between the two germline ends. The CDR3 spans 15 residues. Germline V gene lookup returns CDR1 SGHTA and CDR2 FQGNSA. Comments on this clonotype: Antigen specificity is unknown.

TCR beta VDJ and CDR3 profiles were obtained from a genomic DNA template. Each CDR3 protein is one row after TCRdb ran MiXCR on the reads. The sample lists around 200,000 distinct CDR3 sequences, roughly half occurring once. This sequence originates from a human donor with aplastic anemia. This sequence joins TRBV7-2 and TRBJ2-1; D unclear. What was sequenced was sorted CD4+, CD8+, or CD8+CD57+ T cells (not recorded which) from PBMCs. The chain's CDR3 is CASSLAGTPNNEQFF. CDR3 bases: TGTGCCAGCAGCTTAGCTGGAACCCCCAACAATGAGCAGTTCTTC.